A single sample gave rise to the 32 T cell receptor beta chains below, sequenced in a study of HIV-infected patients and healthy controls. TCRdb itself ran the 5' RACE reads through MiXCR, one entry per CDR3 protein. Of under 70,000 distinct CDR3 sequences listed, roughly 21% are singletons. The material sequenced was CD4+ T cells from blood. All receptors come from a human donor in good health.

The chain's CDR3 is CASSAASGAYNEQFF. In DNA form, the CDR3 reads TGTGCCAGCAGTGCGGCTAGCGGAGCCTACAATGAGCAGTTCTTC. This rearrangement joins TRBV6-4 to TRBJ2-1; TRBD2 matches at 7 bases. With 4 bases clipped from V and 2 bases from J, the junction kept 5 bases outside the gene matches. The CDR3 has 15 amino acids. CDR1 and CDR2 from the germline V gene are MRHNA and SNTAGT.

This clonotype turned up a few times. The genes are TRBV20-1 and TRBJ1-2, with D unresolved. The V end lost 0 bases, the J end lost 5 bases, and 16 bases lay between the germline ends. Looked up from germline, CDR1 is DFQATT and CDR2 is SNEGSKA (reference sequence). The CDR3 is made up of 15 amino acids. Here the CDR3 reads CSARDPRGLKYGYTF. The CDR3 DNA follows: TGCAGTGCTAGAGATCCACGGGGTTTGAAGTATGGCTACACCTTC.

This clonotype was seen a few times. The chain is built from TRBV7-2 and TRBJ1-1; D may be TRBD1 (5 bases). CDR3 length: 15 amino acids. Germline V gene data show CDR1 as SGHTA and CDR2 as FQGNSA. The V gene lost 0 bases and the J gene lost 6 bases, with 14 bases spanning the gap. CDR3 nucleotide sequence: TGTGCCAGCAGCTTAGCGGGGACCTTTCAAGCTGAAGCTTTCTTT. Translating gives CASSLAGTFQAEAFF.

This clonotype was seen ten or more times. The V and J genes are TRBV7-8 and TRBJ2-1, with unresolved D. This CDR3 spans 16 amino acids. V was trimmed by 1 base and J by 5 bases, leaving 15 bases between them. The germline gives CDR1 SGHVS, CDR2 FQNEAQ. For the CDR3, the DNA is TGTGCCAGCAGCTTAGACTGGGCCCCCGATGACAATGAGCAGTTCTTC. Its protein product is CASSLDWAPDDNEQFF.

This clonotype has more than one count but fewer than ten. V and J are TRBV20-1 and TRBJ1-1; D is ambiguous. Trimming stripped 2 bases from V and 6 bases from J, with 16 bases between. The CDR3 sequence is 14 residues long. From germline, CDR1 is DFQATT and CDR2 SNEGSKA (reference sequence). The CDR3 sequence: CSARPPLEGPEAFF. The CDR3 region has the DNA TGCAGTGCTAGACCCCCTTTGGAGGGCCCTGAAGCTTTCTTT.

In DNA form, the CDR3 reads TGCGCCAGCAGCCGAGGGACAGGGGGATTCAATGAGCAGTTCTTC. As protein: CASSRGTGGFNEQFF. The rearrangement links TRBV4-3 to TRBJ2-1; TRBD1 matches at 11 bases. CDR3 length equals 15 residues. Losses at the gene ends were 4 bases for V and 6 bases for J; bases not matched to a gene: 5. Germline V gives CDR1 LGHNA, CDR2 YSLEER.

This clonotype appeared many times. The chain links TRBV6-6 to TRBJ2-7; 7 bases match TRBD1. The V segment lost 6 bases and the J segment 5 bases; nucleotides outside the gene matches: 16. The CDR3 has 16 amino acids. Germline V lookup: CDR1 MNHNY, CDR2 SVGAGI (reference sequence). CDR3 nucleotides: TGTGCCAGCAGCCACGATACCGGGACAGTTGGGAACGAGCAGTACTTC. It codes for CASSHDTGTVGNEQYF.

The V and J genes are TRBV6-4 and TRBJ1-5; the D is unclear. V was pared by 8 bases and J by 7 bases, with 9 bases between. CDR1 is MRHNA, CDR2 SNTAGT, per germline. The CDR3 spans 11 residues. CDR3 sequence reads: CASYVGQPQHF. CDR3 sequence (DNA): TGTGCCAGCTATGTTGGGCAGCCCCAGCATTTT.

The CDR3 DNA reads TGTGCCAGCAGGAGGCAGAATGTTCTTATGAACACTGAAGCTTTCTTT. Its translation: CASRRQNVLMNTEAFF. The chain recombines TRBV2 with TRBJ1-1; D ambiguous. The V and J ends lost 6 bases and 0 bases respectively, with 17 bases between them. The CDR3 totals 16 residues. Germline CDR1 reads SNHLY; CDR2 reads FYNNEI.

At least ten counts were recorded for this clonotype. The chain couples TRBV20-1 to TRBJ1-2, with D possibly being TRBD1 (5 bases). CDR3 length: 15 amino acids. The germline V and J ends were trimmed by 3 bases and 6 bases, with 20 bases remaining between them. Germline V gene sequence: CDR1 DFQATT, CDR2 SNEGSKA (reference sequence). This CDR3 is CSASQSQGSLDGYTF. CDR3 in DNA: TGCAGTGCTAGCCAGTCCCAGGGATCCTTAGATGGCTACACCTTC.

This clonotype showed up many times. This rearrangement joins TRBV6-6 to TRBJ1-2; D possibly corresponds to TRBD1 (6 bases). Between the trimmed V and J ends, which lost 4 bases and 2 bases, there was a span of 8 bases. This CDR3 region has 13 residues. Germline-derived CDR1 and CDR2 are MNHNY and SVGAGI (reference sequence). CDR3 loop: CASSLTGNYGYTF. In DNA, the CDR3 is TGTGCCAGCAGTTTAACAGGGAACTATGGCTACACCTTC.

This clonotype showed up many times. V and J are TRBV10-3 and TRBJ1-1; the D is unclear. Germline V gene lookup returns CDR1 ENHRY and CDR2 SYGVKD. The CDR3 sequence is 11 residues long. The V end lost 8 bases, the J end lost 1 base, and 5 bases lay between the germline ends. As DNA, the CDR3 is TGTGCCATCTCGACGAACACTGAAGCTTTCTTT. Translated, it gives CAISTNTEAFF.

In its sample, this clonotype was seen many times. The rearrangement joins TRBV6-2 or TRBV6-3 to TRBJ1-2; no clear D. Between the trimmed V and J ends, which lost 2 bases and 6 bases, there was a span of 16 bases. Germline V CDR1 and CDR2: MNHEY, SVGEGT. This CDR3 contains 15 residues. CDR3 protein: CASSYAYILWDGYTF. CDR3 sequence (DNA): TGTGCCAGCAGTTACGCGTATATACTTTGGGATGGCTACACCTTC.

This clonotype was found many times. V usage is TRBV14 and J usage is TRBJ1-1, with D uncertain. The V gene lost 3 bases and the J gene lost 5 bases, with 16 bases spanning the gap. The length of the CDR3 is 15 residues. The germline CDR1 and CDR2 sequences are SGHDN and FVKESK. The CDR3: CASSQASWVRTEAFF. The CDR3 nucleotides are TGTGCCAGCAGCCAGGCCTCGTGGGTGCGGACTGAAGCTTTCTTT.

In its sample, this clonotype was seen a few times. Here the CDR3 DNA reads TGTGCCAGCAGTCTCCTTCAGGGGGGCACTGAAGCTTTCTTT. This codes for CASSLLQGGTEAFF. This chain links TRBV7-8 with TRBJ1-1; TRBD1 agrees at 7 bases. The CDR3 consists of 14 residues. Germline V gene sequence: CDR1 SGHVS, CDR2 FQNEAQ. J was trimmed by 4 bases and V by 6 bases; bases with no gene match: 8.

The chain links TRBV27 to TRBJ2-5; a possible D gene is TRBD2 (5 bases). Trimming took off 5 bases at V and 5 bases at J, with 18 bases between the two ends. The CDR3 length is 15 residues. Germline V gene lookup returns CDR1 MNHEY and CDR2 SMNVEV (reference sequence). CDR3: CASSPPGLNLETQYF. CDR3 bases: TGTGCCAGCAGTCCCCCAGGACTGAATTTGGAGACCCAGTACTTC.

The rearrangement joins TRBV5-5 to TRBJ2-5, with 7 positions matching TRBD1. J was trimmed by 3 bases and V by 3 bases; bases with no gene match: 5. CDR3 size: 14 residues. Germline V gene lookup returns CDR1 SGHKS and CDR2 YYEKEE (reference sequence). The CDR3 region is CASSSRDSEETQYF. In nucleotides, the CDR3 is TGTGCCAGCAGCTCTCGGGACAGTGAAGAGACCCAGTACTTC.

This clonotype was counted at least ten times. The chain couples TRBV7-9 to TRBJ1-1; perhaps TRBD1 as D (6 bases). Germline V gene lookup returns CDR1 SEHNR and CDR2 FQNEAQ (reference sequence). There are 16 residues in the CDR3. V lost 4 bases and J 1 base, leaving 16 bases between the germline ends. The CDR3 loop is CASSWGAGYRNTEAFF. CDR3 DNA: TGTGCCAGCAGCTGGGGGGCAGGTTACCGGAACACTGAAGCTTTCTTT.

This clonotype was counted only a few times. The chain carries TRBV5-1 and TRBJ1-4; maybe TRBD1 (5 bases). V gave up 0 bases and J gave up 8 bases, with 14 bases separating them. The CDR3 contains 15 residues. CDR1 is SGHRS, CDR2 YFSETQ, per germline. This chain's CDR3 is CASSLDGQGGEKLFF. As DNA, the CDR3 is TGCGCCAGCAGCTTGGATGGCCAGGGTGGCGAAAAACTGTTTTTT. The full variable domain, with the rest looked up from reference TRBV5-1 and TRBJ1-4, is KAGVTQTPRYLIKTRGQQVTLSCSPISGHRSVSWYQQTPGQGLQFLFEYFSETQRNKGNFPGRFSGRQFSNSRSEMNVSTLELGDSALYLCASSLDGQGGEKLFFGSGTQLSVL.

V is TRBV5-1 and J is TRBJ2-3; 8 nucleotides line up with TRBD2. The V segment lost 2 bases and the J segment 5 bases; nucleotides outside the gene matches: 7. Germline CDR1 SGHRS, CDR2 YFSETQ. This CDR3 has 15 amino acids. The CDR3 region is CASSFGLAVIDTQYF. CDR3 DNA sequence: TGCGCCAGCAGCTTCGGACTAGCTGTAATAGATACGCAGTATTTT.

CDR3 sequence: CASSRTRPYEQYF. CDR3 nucleotides: TGTGCCAGCAGTCGGACACGCCCCTACGAGCAGTACTTC. This chain links TRBV27 with TRBJ2-7; possibly TRBD1 for D (5 bases). The CDR3 has 13 residues. From germline, CDR1 is MNHEY and CDR2 SMNVEV (reference sequence). Between the trimmed V and J ends, which lost 5 bases and 2 bases, there was a span of 10 bases.

The rearrangement joins TRBV19 to TRBJ2-1; TRBD1 matches 9 bases. Losses at the gene ends were 6 bases for V and 8 bases for J; bases not matched to a gene: 14. Per the germline V gene, CDR1 is LNHDA and CDR2 is SQIVND (reference sequence). CDR3 length: 16 amino acids. CDR3 nucleotide sequence: TGTGCCAGTAGCATATCGACAGGGGGACTGAGATATGAGCAGTTCTTC. It codes for CASSISTGGLRYEQFF.

This clonotype was seen a handful of times. This sequence joins TRBV3-1 and TRBJ2-6, with D perhaps matching TRBD1 (6 bases). This CDR3 region has 18 residues. Germline V gives CDR1 LGHDT, CDR2 YNNKEL (reference sequence). V lost 1 base and J 0 bases, leaving 13 bases between the germline ends. The CDR3 nucleotides read TGTGCCAGCAGCCAAGCGGGACACTGGACCTCTGGGGCCAACGTCCTGACTTTC. It is translated as CASSQAGHWTSGANVLTF.

This clonotype was counted many times. The rearrangement uses TRBV10-3 and TRBJ1-6, with D perhaps TRBD1 (6 bases). V was shortened by 0 bases and J by 8 bases, with 11 bases between the two germline ends. Germline lookup yields CDR1 ENHRY and CDR2 SYGVKD. The CDR3 has 15 residues. This chain's CDR3 is CAISESLQGYSPLHF. CDR3 coding DNA: TGTGCCATCAGTGAGTCGTTACAGGGTTATTCACCCCTCCACTTT.

This clonotype was seen a few times. The chain has TRBV3-1 and TRBJ2-7; 13 nucleotides match TRBD2. Trimming at V came to 4 bases and at J to 4 bases, leaving 10 bases not matched to a gene. CDR3 length: 17 amino acids. Germline loops: CDR1 LGHDT, CDR2 YNNKEL (reference sequence). CDR3 residues: CASSLWTSGSSVYEQYF. The CDR3 bases are TGTGCCAGCAGCCTTTGGACTAGCGGGAGCTCGGTATACGAGCAGTACTTC.

This clonotype was counted ten times or more. The V call is TRBV10-3, the J call TRBJ2-3; TRBD1 might be the D (6 bases). Germline loops: CDR1 ENHRY, CDR2 SYGVKD. V lost 3 bases to trimming and J lost 3 bases, with 16 bases between them. CDR3 length equals 16 residues. The CDR3 bases are TGTGCCATCAGTGATCCGACAGGCCTGGGAACAGATACGCAGTATTTT. This codes for CAISDPTGLGTDTQYF.

The chain uses TRBV9 and TRBJ2-2; 11 nucleotides match TRBD2. CDR3 size: 16 residues. Germline V CDR1 and CDR2: SGDLS, YYNGEE. V was clipped by 0 bases and J by 7 bases; unmatched bases: 5. The DNA for the CDR3 is TGTGCCAGCAGCGTAGAACTAGCGGGAGCTGTCGGGGAGCTGTTTTTT. Translated: CASSVELAGAVGELFF.

The chain joins TRBV7-6 to TRBJ1-3; a possible D gene is TRBD1 (5 bases). The V end lost 11 bases, the J end lost 0 bases, and 23 bases lay between the germline ends. Germline V gives CDR1 SGHVS, CDR2 FNYEAQ. The CDR3 spans 17 residues. Written as DNA, the CDR3 is TGTGCCGTCCACATGGGGGACCCTCGGGTCTCTGGAAACACCATATATTTT. It yields the protein CAVHMGDPRVSGNTIYF.

This clonotype rates as medium-sized. The gene calls are TRBV24-1 and TRBJ1-1; the D is unclear. CDR1 KGHDR and CDR2 SFDVKD come from the germline V gene. This CDR3 region has 15 residues. Trimming took off 2 bases at V and 1 base at J, with 10 bases between the two ends. The CDR3 nucleotides read TGTGCCACCAGTGATTCAGGACCGCGGAACACTGAAGCTTTCTTT. Protein: CATSDSGPRNTEAFF.

This clonotype was detected a few times. The chain uses TRBV6-5 and TRBJ2-3; D is uncertain. The germline CDR1 and CDR2 sequences are MNHEY and SVGAGI. This CDR3 spans 14 amino acids. The V and J ends lost 2 bases and 0 bases respectively, with 6 bases between them. CDR3 sequence: CASSYAASTDTQYF. In nucleotides, the CDR3 is TGTGCCAGCAGTTACGCAGCTAGCACAGATACGCAGTATTTT.

This clonotype has more than one count but fewer than ten. The V gene is TRBV23-1, the J gene TRBJ2-4; D unclear. TRBV23-1 belongs to the ORF category, with a function that is uncertain. The length of the CDR3 is 15 residues. Trimming took off 4 bases at V and 0 bases at J, with 10 bases between the two ends. The CDR3 sequence: CASSPVGLAKNIQYF. DNA of the CDR3: TGCGCCAGCAGTCCAGTGGGTCTAGCCAAAAACATTCAGTACTTC.

This clonotype was seen ten or more times. This chain uses TRBV10-2 with TRBJ1-2; possibly TRBD1 for D (5 bases). The V gene's germline CDR1 is WSHSY and CDR2 SAAADI. The V and J ends lost 5 bases and 4 bases respectively, with 14 bases between them. The CDR3 is 14 amino acids. CDR3 sequence (DNA): TGCGCCAGCAGTCGGGAGGGGCTGGCCTATGGCTACACCTTC. This sequence encodes CASSREGLAYGYTF.